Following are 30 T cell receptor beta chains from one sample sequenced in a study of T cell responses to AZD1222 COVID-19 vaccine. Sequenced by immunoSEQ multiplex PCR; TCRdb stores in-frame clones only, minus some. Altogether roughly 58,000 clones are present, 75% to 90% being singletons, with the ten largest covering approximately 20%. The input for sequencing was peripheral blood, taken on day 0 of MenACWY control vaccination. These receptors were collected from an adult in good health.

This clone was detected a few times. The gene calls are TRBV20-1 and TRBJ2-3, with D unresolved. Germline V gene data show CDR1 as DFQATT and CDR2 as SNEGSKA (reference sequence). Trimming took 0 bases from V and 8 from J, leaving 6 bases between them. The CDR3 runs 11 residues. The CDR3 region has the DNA TGCAGTGCTAGAGATGCCCTTACGCAGTATTTT. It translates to CSARDALTQYF.

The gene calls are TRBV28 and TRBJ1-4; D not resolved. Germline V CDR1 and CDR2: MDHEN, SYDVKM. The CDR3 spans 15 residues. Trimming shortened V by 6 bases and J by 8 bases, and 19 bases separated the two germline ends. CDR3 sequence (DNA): TGTGCCAGCAGCACACGGGCAGCCGGAGGGGAAAAACTGTTTTTT. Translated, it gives CASSTRAAGGEKLFF.

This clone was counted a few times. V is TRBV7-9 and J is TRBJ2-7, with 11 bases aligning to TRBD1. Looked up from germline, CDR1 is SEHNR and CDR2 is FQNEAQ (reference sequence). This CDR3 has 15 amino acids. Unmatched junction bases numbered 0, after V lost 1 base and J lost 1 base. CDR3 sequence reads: CASSLGDRGSYEQYF. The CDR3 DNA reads TGTGCCAGCAGCTTAGGGGACAGGGGGTCCTACGAGCAGTACTTC.

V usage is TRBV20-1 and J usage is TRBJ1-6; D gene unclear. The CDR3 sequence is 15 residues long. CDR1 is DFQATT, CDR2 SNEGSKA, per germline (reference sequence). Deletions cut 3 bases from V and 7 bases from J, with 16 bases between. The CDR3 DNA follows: TGCAGTGCTAGTTTTGCGGATTCTGGGAATTCACCCCTCCACTTT. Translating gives CSASFADSGNSPLHF.

The chain's CDR3 is CASTPLSGRAVETQYF. The DNA for the CDR3 is TGCGCCAGCACCCCACTTAGCGGGAGGGCCGTAGAGACCCAGTACTTC. The chain couples TRBV5-1 to TRBJ2-5, with 11 positions matching TRBD2. V lost 6 bases to trimming and J lost 4 bases; unmatched junction nucleotides: 11. Germline V CDR1 and CDR2: SGHRS, YFSETQ. The CDR3 is made up of 16 amino acids.

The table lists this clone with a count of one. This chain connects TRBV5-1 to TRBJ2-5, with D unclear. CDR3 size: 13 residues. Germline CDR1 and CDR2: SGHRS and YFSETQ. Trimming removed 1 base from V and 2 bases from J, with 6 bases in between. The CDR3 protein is CASSLRPQETQYF. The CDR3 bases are TGCGCCAGCAGCTTGCGACCTCAAGAGACCCAGTACTTC. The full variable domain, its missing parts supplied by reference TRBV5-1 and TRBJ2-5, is KAGVTQTPRYLIKTRGQQVTLSCSPISGHRSVSWYQQTPGQGLQFLFEYFSETQRNKGNFPGRFSGRQFSNSRSEMNVSTLELGDSALYLCASSLRPQETQYFGPGTRLLVL.

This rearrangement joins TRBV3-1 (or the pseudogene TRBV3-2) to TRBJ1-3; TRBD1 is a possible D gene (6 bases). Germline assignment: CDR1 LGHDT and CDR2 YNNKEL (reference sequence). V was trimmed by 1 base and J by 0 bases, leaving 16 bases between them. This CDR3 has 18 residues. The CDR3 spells CASSQGGGLTSSGNTIYF. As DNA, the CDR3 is TGTGCCAGCAGCCAAGGAGGGGGTCTTACCTCCTCTGGAAACACCATATATTTT.

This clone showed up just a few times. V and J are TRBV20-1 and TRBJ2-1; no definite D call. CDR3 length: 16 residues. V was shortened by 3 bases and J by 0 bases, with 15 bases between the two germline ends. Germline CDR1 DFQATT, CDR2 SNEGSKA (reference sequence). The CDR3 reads CSASLGLTSSYNEQFF. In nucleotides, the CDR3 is TGCAGTGCTAGTCTTGGCCTAACCTCCTCCTACAATGAGCAGTTCTTC.

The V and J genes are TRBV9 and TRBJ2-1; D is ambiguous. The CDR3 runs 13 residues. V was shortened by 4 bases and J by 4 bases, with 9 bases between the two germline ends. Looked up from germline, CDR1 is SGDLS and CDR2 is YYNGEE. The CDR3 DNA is TGTGCCAGCAGCCCTACAGAGTACAATGAGCAGTTCTTC. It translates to CASSPTEYNEQFF.

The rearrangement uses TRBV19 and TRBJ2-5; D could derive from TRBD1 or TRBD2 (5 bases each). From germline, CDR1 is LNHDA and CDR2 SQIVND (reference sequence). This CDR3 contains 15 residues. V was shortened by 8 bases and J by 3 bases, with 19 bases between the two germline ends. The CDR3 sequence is CASSPGLANKETQYF. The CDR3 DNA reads TGTGCCAGTTCTCCGGGGCTAGCTAACAAAGAGACCCAGTACTTC.

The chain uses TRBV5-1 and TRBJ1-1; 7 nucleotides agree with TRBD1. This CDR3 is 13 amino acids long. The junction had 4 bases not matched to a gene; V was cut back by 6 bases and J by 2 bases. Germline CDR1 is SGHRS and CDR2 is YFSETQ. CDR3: CASTGQPNTEAFF. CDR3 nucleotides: TGCGCCAGCACGGGACAGCCAAACACTGAAGCTTTCTTT.

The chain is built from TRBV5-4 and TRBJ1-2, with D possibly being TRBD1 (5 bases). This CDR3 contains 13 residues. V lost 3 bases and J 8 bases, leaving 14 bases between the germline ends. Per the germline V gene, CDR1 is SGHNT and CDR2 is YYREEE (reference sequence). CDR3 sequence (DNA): TGTGCCAGCAGCTCCTCCTGGGGGGAAGGCTACACCTTC. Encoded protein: CASSSSWGEGYTF.

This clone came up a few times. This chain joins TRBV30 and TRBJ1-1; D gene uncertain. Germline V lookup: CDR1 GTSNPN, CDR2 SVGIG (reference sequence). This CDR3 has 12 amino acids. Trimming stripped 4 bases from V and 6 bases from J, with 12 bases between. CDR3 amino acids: CAWTVQDSEAFF. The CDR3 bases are TGTGCCTGGACCGTCCAGGACTCTGAAGCTTTCTTT.

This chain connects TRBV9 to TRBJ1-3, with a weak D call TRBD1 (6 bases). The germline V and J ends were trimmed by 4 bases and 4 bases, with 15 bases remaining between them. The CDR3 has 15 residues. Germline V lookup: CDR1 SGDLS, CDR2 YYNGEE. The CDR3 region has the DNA TGTGCCAGCAGCCCCCCGGCAGGGGAAGGAAACACCATATATTTT. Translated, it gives CASSPPAGEGNTIYF.

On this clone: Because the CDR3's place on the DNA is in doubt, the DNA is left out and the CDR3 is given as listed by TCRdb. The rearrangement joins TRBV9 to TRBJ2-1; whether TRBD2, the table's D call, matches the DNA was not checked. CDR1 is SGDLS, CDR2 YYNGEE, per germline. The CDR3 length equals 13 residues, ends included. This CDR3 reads CASSVVGAGSRFF.

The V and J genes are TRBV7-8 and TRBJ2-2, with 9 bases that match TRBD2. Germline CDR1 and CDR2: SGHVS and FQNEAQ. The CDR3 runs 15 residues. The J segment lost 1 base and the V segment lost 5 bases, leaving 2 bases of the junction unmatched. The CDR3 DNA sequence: TGTGCCAGCAGCCGACTAGCGGTGAACACCGGGGAGCTGTTTTTT. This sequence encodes CASSRLAVNTGELFF.

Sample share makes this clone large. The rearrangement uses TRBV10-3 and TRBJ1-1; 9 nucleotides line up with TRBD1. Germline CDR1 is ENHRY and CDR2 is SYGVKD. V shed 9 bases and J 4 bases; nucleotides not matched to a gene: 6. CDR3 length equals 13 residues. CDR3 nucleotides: TGTGCCATTGGACAGGGGTCCCGCACTGAAGCTTTCTTT. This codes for CAIGQGSRTEAFF.

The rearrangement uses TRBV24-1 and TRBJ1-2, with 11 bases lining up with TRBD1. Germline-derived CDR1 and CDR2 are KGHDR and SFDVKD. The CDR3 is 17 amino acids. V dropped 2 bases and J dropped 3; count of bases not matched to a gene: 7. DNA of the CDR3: TGTGCCACCAGTGATTCGAGGGGGACAGGGGGAGACTATGGCTACACCTTC. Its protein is CATSDSRGTGGDYGYTF.

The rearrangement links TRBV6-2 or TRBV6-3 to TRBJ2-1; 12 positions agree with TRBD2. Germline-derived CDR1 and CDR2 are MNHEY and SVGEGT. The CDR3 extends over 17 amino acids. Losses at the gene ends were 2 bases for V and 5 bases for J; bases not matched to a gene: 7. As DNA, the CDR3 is TGTGCCAGCAGTTACACCCCCCGACTAGCGGGGGACAATGAGCAGTTCTTC. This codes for CASSYTPRLAGDNEQFF.

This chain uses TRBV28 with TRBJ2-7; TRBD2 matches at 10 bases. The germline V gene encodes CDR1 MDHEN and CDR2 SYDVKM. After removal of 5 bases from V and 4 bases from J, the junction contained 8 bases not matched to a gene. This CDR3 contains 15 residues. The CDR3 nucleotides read TGTGCCAGCAGTCCCCGGCTAGCGGGAGTTTACGAGCAGTACTTC. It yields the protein CASSPRLAGVYEQYF.

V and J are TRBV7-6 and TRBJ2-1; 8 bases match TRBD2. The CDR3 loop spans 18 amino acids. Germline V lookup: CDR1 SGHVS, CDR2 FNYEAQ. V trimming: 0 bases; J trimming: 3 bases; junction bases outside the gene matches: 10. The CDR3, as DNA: TGTGCCAGCAGCTTAGCCCCTAGGAGCGGGAGTTACTACAATGAGCAGTTCTTC. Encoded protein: CASSLAPRSGSYYNEQFF.

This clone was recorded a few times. The CDR3 region has the DNA TGTGCCAGCAGCTTAGATCAGGGTAACGAGCCCCAGCATTTT. It codes for CASSLDQGNEPQHF. The chain carries TRBV7-2 and TRBJ1-5, with D maybe TRBD1 (5 bases). The CDR3 is made up of 14 amino acids. V shed 1 base and J shed 8 bases, with 12 bases lying between them. Per the germline V gene, CDR1 is SGHTA and CDR2 is FQGNSA.

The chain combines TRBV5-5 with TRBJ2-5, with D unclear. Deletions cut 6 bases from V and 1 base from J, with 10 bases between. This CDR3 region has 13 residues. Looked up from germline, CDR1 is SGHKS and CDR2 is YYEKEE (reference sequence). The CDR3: CASTRVAQETQYF. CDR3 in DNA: TGTGCCAGCACCCGCGTTGCCCAAGAGACCCAGTACTTC.

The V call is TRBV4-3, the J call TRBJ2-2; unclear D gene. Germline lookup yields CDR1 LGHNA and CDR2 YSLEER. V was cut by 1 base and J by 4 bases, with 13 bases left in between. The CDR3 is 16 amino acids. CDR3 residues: CASSQVGQEPTGELFF. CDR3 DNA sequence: TGCGCCAGCAGCCAAGTCGGCCAGGAGCCCACCGGGGAGCTGTTTTTT.

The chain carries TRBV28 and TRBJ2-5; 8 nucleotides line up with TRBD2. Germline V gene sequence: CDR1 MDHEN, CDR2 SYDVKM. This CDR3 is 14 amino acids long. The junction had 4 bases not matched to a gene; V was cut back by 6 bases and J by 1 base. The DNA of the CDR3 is TGTGCCAGCAGAAAGACTAGCGCCCAAGAGACCCAGTACTTC. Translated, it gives CASRKTSAQETQYF.

The CDR3 is CASSLLPTEYEQYF. The CDR3 DNA is TGTGCCAGCAGCTTATTGCCCACAGAGTACGAGCAGTACTTC. The chain employs TRBV7-2 and TRBJ2-7; unclear D gene. The V end lost 2 bases, the J end lost 4 bases, and 12 bases lay between the germline ends. The CDR3 is made up of 14 amino acids. Per the germline V gene, CDR1 is SGHTA and CDR2 is FQGNSA. Full variable domain (rest looked up from reference TRBV7-2 and TRBJ2-7): GAGVSQSPSNKVTEKGKDVELRCDPISGHTALYWYRQSLGQGLEFLIYFQGNSAPDKSGLPSDRFSAERTGGSVSTLTIQRTQQEDSAVYLCASSLLPTEYEQYFGPGTRLTVT.

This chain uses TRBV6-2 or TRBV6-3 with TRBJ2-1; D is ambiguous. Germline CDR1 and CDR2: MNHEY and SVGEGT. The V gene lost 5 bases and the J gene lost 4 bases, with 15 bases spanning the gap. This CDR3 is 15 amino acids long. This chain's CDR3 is CASSPDFLPYNEQFF. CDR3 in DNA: TGTGCCAGCAGTCCAGACTTCTTACCTTACAATGAGCAGTTCTTC.

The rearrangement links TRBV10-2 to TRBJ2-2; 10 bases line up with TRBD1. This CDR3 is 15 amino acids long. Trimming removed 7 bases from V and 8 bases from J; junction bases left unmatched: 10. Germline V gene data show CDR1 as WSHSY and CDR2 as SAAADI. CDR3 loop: CASNPMGQGSGELFF. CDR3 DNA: TGCGCCAGCAACCCCATGGGACAGGGGTCTGGGGAGCTGTTTTTT.

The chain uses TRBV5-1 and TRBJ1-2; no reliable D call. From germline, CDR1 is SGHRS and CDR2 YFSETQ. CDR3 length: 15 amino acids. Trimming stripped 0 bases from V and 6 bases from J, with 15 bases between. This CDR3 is CASSLGPGSRDGYTF. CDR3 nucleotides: TGCGCCAGCAGCTTGGGACCTGGGAGTAGGGATGGCTACACCTTC.

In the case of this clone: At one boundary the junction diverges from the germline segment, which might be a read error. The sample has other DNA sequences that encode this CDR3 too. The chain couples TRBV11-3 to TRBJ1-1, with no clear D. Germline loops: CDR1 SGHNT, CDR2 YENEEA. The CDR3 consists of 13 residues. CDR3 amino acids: CASSLDLNTEAFF. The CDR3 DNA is TGTGCCAGCAGCCTAGACCTGAACACTGAAGCTTTCTTT. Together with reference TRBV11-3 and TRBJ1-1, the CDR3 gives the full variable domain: EAGVVQSPRYKIIEKKQPVAFWCNPISGHNTLYWYLQNLGQGPELLIRYENEEAVDDSQLPKDRFSAERLKGVDSTLKIQPAELGDSAVYLCASSLDLNTEAFFGQGTRLTVV.